This entry concerns a single T cell receptor beta chain. Its specificity is unknown. The sample belongs to a study of post-analysis software for immune sequencing data. Study-wide background: Relapsing-remitting, secondary progressive and progressive-relapsing multiple sclerosis were all included among the disease courses.

Study-wide results and caveats: When patients were compared with controls, a handful of TRBV segments were more frequent, TRBV5-6, TRBV5-1 and TRBV20-1 among them. The authors found that F measure strongly co-clustered same-batch samples. Multiple sclerosis was associated with a significant reduction in normalized Chao1 diversity relative to controls.

The CDR3 length is 19 residues. TCR beta cDNA libraries included unique molecular identifiers. The authors obtained approximately 460,000 cDNA molecules from roughly 1.1 to 9.2 million T cells. TCRdb processed the PCR reads anew with MiXCR; each CDR3 protein has one entry. The data contain approximately 260,000 distinct CDR3 sequences, less than 40% of them singletons. The TCR comes from a girl aged 5-17 years with multiple sclerosis. Sequenced material: blood. The rearrangement links TRBV21-1 to TRBJ2-1; TRBD2 was called by the table and not checked on the DNA. TRBV21-1 is assigned pseudogene status. The DNA for the CDR3 is TGTGCCAGCAGCAAAGAACGGAGCGGGAGGACGCGCTCCTACAATGAGCAGTTCTTC. Residues: CASSKERSGRTRSYNEQFF.